This T cell receptor (beta chain) comes out of a study of cytomegalovirus exposure and HLA in healthy donors (TCRdb year 2017). Study-wide context: An earlier analysis of some 600 of the donors reported about 300 Gb of sequence data and around 120 million unique TCR beta sequences obtained from some 170 million T cells. Approximately 300 gigabases of sequencing data and around 90 million unique TCR sequences made up an early release that covered several hundred HLA-typed donors. Among the approximately 420 genotyped donors, under 90% belonged to the genetic ancestry cluster associated with self-reported Caucasian donors. The study aimed to test whether signatures of past pathogen exposure could be identified by cataloging public T cell receptors. The T cell repertoires of 670 or so subjects were profiled by immunosequencing and related to cytomegalovirus serostatus. Along with the roughly 670-subject first cohort, a separate validation cohort of more than 90 different subjects was used. To predict cytomegalovirus infection status, the study brought together high-throughput TCR immunosequencing, statistical association of individual TCRs with disease status, and machine learning. In a later analysis, previously published TCR beta repertoires from 666 donors were re-analyzed and high-resolution HLA genotyping was added so that TCR occurrence patterns could be studied. Rather than using new phenotypic data, the later analysis identified candidate immune exposures from TCR beta sequences and from how often those sequences occurred across donors. To decide whether each TCR beta V gene segment behaved as functional or pseudogenic, an earlier analysis of over 500 of the donors relied on high-throughput TCR beta sequencing. Donor age, sex, ethnicity and CMV serostatus were collected together with the repertoire data. A later genetic analysis used genome-wide SNP genotypes for about 55% of the 666 donors, treating that subset as a discovery cohort. Every discovery cohort repertoire had been produced on one sequencing platform. HLA typing included class I and class II loci at four-digit resolution. Typing coverage varied by locus: roughly 629-630 donors for A, B, C, DRB1 and DQB1; roughly 500 for DQA1; about 590 for DPA1; fewer than 480 for DPB1. A handful of DR-DQ haplotypes were handled as single units for association and clustering because linkage in the cohort was strong. On average, 235,054 unique TCR beta nucleotide sequences were sequenced per donor among some 420 genotyped donors of the cohort, with roughly a sixth of those sequences being non-productive. Summary of the overall study and its limitations: A further reported finding was that TCR beta sequences accurately predicted the HLA-A and HLA-B alleles for most subjects in the first cohort. A cluster of highly shared sequence variants was judged likely to be a technical artifact of the sequencing pipeline. Linkage disequilibrium might explain the correlated functional status among segregating V segments, but an unknown experimental factor could not be ruled out. The 87-base-pair reads could not distinguish some IMGT-functional V segments, including TRBV6-2 and TRBV6-3, so those segments were excluded. In vitro tests confirmed that three of the cytomegalovirus-associated TCR beta chains recognize cytomegalovirus antigens. V-gene and J-gene trimming of TCR beta chains was associated with a missense DCLRE1C variant in a later genetic analysis, and the association was replicated in an independent cohort. Several of the top co-occurrence clusters appeared to be linked to parvovirus B19, influenza, CMV and Epstein-Barr virus, according to a later analysis. While some public TCRs were present in many individuals, most TCR sequences turned up only very rarely across donors. At a false discovery rate of 0.05, a later analysis linked 16,951 TCR beta sequences to specific HLA alleles. Because some donors lacked HLA typing at each locus, the association tests relied only on the typed subset. Broadly in line with IMGT annotations, most TCR beta V segments showed up in productive rearrangements about 90% or about 30% of the time in an earlier analysis of around 550 of the donors. When HLA alleles, especially DR and DQ, strongly co-occurred, attributing TCR associations to individual alleles was difficult. Presence/absence analyses assumed roughly uniform sequencing depth across donors, an assumption that may not hold. A later genetic analysis reported fewer N-insertions in productive TCRs among donors in an Asian-associated ancestry cluster than the roughly 670-donor mean. CMV serostatus was the only immune exposure information available for the cohort. The authors suggested that the approach could potentially be generalized to other disease states and immunological phenotypes. A total of about 150 TCR beta chains were listed by the study as associated with cytomegalovirus. Most CMV-associated TCR beta chains appeared to be HLA-restricted in a later analysis, and the HLA associations seemed to be driven largely by CMV exposure. The classifier was reported to diagnose cytomegalovirus status with high specificity and sensitivity in both the original and validation cohorts. According to a later analysis, TCR association rates differed among HLA loci, with DRB1 alleles showing the most associated TCRs and HLA-C alleles showing the fewest. In a later analysis, HLA-associated TCR beta chains showed more clonal expansion and lower generation probabilities than non-associated chains that were equally common. The earlier analysis of a few hundred of the donors excluded roughly 17 rarely observed V segments, including chromosome 9 orphons, because counts were too low. Only TCR beta chains were sequenced in this cohort, and the absence of alpha or paired-chain data limited detectable features.

Library method: the immunoSEQ multiplex PCR assay. For the multiplex PCR, a mixture combining 60 forward primers for TCR Vbeta segments and 13 reverse primers for TCR Jbeta segments was used. The CDR3 region of rearranged TCR beta genes was amplified from genomic DNA by a multiplex PCR assay. The amplified TCR beta libraries were sequenced on the Illumina HiSeq System as 87-base-pair reads. On the study's bioinformatics: Across the roughly 670 repertoires, a later analysis counted around 80 million unique TCR beta chains, roughly 11 million of which were shared by at least two donors. To remove PCR and sequencing errors, raw reads were error-corrected and collapsed into unique sequences using a nearest-neighbor algorithm that merged closely related sequences. V, D and J gene segments were assigned by aligning CDR3 sequences to IMGT reference sequences. For a sequence to be retained, at least a six-nucleotide match to both a V gene segment and a J gene segment was required. A rearrangement was called productive if the CDR3 had no stop codons and remained in frame with V and J, and every other rearrangement was called non-productive. CDR3 was defined according to IMGT convention as the region running from the second conserved V-encoded cysteine to the conserved J-encoded phenylalanine. In an earlier analysis of more than 550 of the donors, sequences lacking an unambiguous match to a single V gene segment were excluded. In an earlier analysis of several hundred of the donors, V segments were called functional above 56.7% productive rearrangements and were called segregating when the between-donor standard deviation exceeded 5%. A statistical classification framework was built for diagnosing cytomegalovirus status from the catalog of TCR beta chain sequences. In a later analysis, TCR nucleotide sequences were compared against IMGT/GENE-DB human TR gene sequences so that V and J genes could be assigned. Using the TCRdist pipeline, a later analysis assigned CDR3 sequences along with most-parsimonious VDJ recombination scenarios. In a later analysis, each TCR beta chain was defined by its CDR3 amino acid sequence together with its V-gene family, and reads without a unique V-gene family were excluded. A later analysis removed over 500 highly shared, low-generation-probability nucleotide sequences to deal with suspected cross-contamination and a sequencing artifact. A later analysis calculated a clonal expansion index for each public chain from normalized within-repertoire ranks of inferred template counts. In a later analysis, generation probabilities were computed using a VDJ recombination model fitted to out-of-frame rearrangements, and the results were checked against IGoR. In a later analysis, TCR-TCR, TCR-HLA and TCR-CMV co-occurrence was scored with hypergeometric tests, and a repertoire-size bias correction was applied to TCR pairs. To estimate false discovery rates, a later analysis permuted the HLA or CMV assignments 20 times. In a later analysis, co-occurring TCRs were grouped using DBSCAN, with TCRdist sequence similarity added in when clustering inside HLA-allele-positive subsets. Co-occurrence clustering excluded repertoires with fewer than 30,000 or more than 120,000 public chains, plus five with anomalous nucleotide sharing. Here the immuneACCESS table is served through TCRdb, limited to in-frame sequences with V and J called. Missing clones are a known gap in these copies; in checked studies unresolved V genes cover under half, and the rest lacks a known reason. V, J and clone size are taken as reported in that table, and D and trimming were inferred from the DNA itself. The sample records fewer than 250,000 clones, about 75% of which are singletons. The ten most abundant clones make up less than 2% of the sample.

In regard to this clone: Its antigen is not yet known. No much larger clone exists at a distance of one base, and base qualities are not known.

The cohort consisted of 650 to 700 healthy bone marrow donors. At the time of sampling, every cohort member was nominally healthy, though immune exposures that went unrecorded were likely present. The donor tested CMV seronegative and was one of the 352 seronegative cohort members. Each donor provided a peripheral blood sample, and peripheral blood mononuclear cells were used for TCR beta sequencing. The Qiagen DNeasy Blood Extraction Kit was used to extract genomic DNA from the blood cell samples. CDR1 and CDR2 are drawn from the germline V gene (reference sequence): LNHNV, YYDKDF. The CDR3, cysteine through phenylalanine, is 15 amino acids long. Kept here is only the CDR3 DNA, which spans 45 bases and is read in frame from base 1. Cut back by 0 bases and 6 bases, the V and J ends lie 12 bases apart.

This receptor chain uses TRBV15 and TRBJ1-3; tentative D gene TRBD1, with 5 bases matching. This TCR derives from a male donor in good health and CMV-seronegative. The sequenced sample consisted of PBMCs. The CDR3 reads CATSRDRVFVNTIYF. The DNA is TGTGCCACCAGCAGAGACAGGGTGTTTGTAAACACCATATATTTT.